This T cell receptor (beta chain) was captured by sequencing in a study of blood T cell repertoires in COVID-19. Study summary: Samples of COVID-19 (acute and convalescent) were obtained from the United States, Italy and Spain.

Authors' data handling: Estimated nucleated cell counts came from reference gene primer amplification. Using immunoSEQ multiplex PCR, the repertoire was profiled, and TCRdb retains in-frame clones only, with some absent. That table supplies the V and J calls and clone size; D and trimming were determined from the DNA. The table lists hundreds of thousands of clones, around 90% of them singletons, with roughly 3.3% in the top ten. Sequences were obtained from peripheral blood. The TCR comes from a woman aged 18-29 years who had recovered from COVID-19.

In DNA form, the CDR3 reads TGTGCCAGCAGTTACTTCCTCAGGGGTGGGAATCAGCCCCAGCATTTT. Translating it yields CASSYFLRGGNQPQHF. The chain is built from TRBV6-2 or TRBV6-3 and TRBJ1-5; D may be TRBD1 (6 bases). In germline, CDR1 is MNHEY, CDR2 SVGEGT. The V and J ends lost 1 base and 4 bases respectively, with 14 bases between them. This CDR3 has 16 amino acids.